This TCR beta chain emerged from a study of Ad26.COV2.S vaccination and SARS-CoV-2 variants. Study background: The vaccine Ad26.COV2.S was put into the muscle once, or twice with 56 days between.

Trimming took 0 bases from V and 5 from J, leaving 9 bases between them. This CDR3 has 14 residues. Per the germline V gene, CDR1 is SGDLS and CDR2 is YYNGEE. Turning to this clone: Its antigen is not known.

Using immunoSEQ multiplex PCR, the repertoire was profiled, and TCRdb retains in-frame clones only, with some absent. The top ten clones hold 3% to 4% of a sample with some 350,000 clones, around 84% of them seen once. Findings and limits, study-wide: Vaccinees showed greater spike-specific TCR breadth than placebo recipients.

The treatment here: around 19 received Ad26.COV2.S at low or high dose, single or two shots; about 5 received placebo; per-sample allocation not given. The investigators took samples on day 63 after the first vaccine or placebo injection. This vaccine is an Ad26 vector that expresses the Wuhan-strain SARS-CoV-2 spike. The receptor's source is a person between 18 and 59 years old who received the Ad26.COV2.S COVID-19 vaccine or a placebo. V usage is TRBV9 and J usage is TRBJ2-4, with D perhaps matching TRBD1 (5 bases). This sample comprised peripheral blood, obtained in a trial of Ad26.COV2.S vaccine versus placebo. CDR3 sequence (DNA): TGTGCCAGCAGCGTAGGGTTAGGGGAAAACATTCAGTACTTC. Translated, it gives CASSVGLGENIQYF.